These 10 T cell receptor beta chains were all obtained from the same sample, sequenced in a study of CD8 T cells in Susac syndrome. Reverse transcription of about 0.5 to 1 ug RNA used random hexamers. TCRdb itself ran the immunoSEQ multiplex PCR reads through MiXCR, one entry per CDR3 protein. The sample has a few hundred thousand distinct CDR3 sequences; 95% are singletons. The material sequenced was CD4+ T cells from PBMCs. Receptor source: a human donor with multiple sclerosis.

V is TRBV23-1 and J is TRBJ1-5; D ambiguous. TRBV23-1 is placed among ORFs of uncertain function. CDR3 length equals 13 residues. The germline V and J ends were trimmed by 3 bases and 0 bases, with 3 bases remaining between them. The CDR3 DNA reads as TGCGCCAGCAGTCACGATAGCAATCAGCCCCAGCATTTT. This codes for CASSHDSNQPQHF.

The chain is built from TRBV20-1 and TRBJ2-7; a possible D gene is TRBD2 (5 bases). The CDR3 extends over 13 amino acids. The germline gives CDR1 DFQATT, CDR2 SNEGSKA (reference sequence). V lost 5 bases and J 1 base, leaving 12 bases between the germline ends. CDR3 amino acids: CSALSTRSYEQYF. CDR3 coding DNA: TGCAGTGCTCTATCTACTAGATCCTACGAGCAGTACTTC.

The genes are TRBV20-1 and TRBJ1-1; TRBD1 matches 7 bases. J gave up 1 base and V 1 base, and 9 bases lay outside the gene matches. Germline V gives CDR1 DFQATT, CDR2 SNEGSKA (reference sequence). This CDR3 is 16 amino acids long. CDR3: CSARGVPQGGNTEAFF. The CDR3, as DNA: TGCAGTGCTAGAGGGGTCCCTCAGGGGGGGAACACTGAAGCTTTCTTT.

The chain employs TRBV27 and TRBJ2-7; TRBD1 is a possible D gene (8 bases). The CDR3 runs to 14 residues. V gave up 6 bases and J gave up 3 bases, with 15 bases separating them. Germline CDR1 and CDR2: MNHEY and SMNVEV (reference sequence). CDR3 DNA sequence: TGTGCCAGCAGCACAGGGGGGGGTTACTACGAGCAGTACTTC. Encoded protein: CASSTGGGYYEQYF.

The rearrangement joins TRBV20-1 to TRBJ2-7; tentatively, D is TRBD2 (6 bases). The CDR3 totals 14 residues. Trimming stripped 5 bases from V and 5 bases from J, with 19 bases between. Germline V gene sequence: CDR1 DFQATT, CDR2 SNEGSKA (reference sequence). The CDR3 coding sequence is TGCAGTGCTGAGCACACGGGACTCGGGGACGAGCAGTACTTC. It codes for CSAEHTGLGDEQYF.

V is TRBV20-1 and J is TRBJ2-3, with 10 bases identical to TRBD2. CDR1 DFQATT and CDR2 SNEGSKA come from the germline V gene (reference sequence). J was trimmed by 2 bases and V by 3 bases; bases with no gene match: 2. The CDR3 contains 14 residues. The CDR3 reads CSASLAGATDTQYF. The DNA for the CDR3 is TGCAGTGCTAGCCTAGCGGGAGCCACAGATACGCAGTATTTT.

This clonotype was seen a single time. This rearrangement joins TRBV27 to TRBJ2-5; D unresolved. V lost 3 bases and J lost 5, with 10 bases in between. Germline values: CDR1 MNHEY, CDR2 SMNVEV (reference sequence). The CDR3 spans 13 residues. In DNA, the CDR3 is TGTGCCAGCAGTTTTAGAACGAAGGAGACCCAGTACTTC. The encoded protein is CASSFRTKETQYF.

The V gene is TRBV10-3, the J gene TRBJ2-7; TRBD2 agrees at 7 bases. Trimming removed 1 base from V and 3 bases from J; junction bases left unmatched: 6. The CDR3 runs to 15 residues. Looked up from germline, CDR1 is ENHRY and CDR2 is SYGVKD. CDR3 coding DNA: TGTGCCATCAGTGAGTTGAGAGCGGGGAACTACGAGCAGTACTTC. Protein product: CAISELRAGNYEQYF.

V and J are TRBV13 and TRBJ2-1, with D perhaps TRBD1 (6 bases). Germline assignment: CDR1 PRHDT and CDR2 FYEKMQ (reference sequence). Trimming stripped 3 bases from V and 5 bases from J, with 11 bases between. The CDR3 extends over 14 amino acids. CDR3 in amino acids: CASSLFWTDNEQFF. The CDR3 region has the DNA TGTGCCAGCAGCTTGTTCTGGACAGACAATGAGCAGTTCTTC.

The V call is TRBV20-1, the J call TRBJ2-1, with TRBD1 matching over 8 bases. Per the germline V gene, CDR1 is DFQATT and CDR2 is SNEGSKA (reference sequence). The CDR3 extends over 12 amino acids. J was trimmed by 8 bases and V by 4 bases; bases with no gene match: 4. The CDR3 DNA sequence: TGCAGTGCTAACGACAGGGGAGATGAGCAGTTCTTC. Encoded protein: CSANDRGDEQFF.